The TCR beta chain under discussion was sequenced for a study of response to subunit inactivated influenza vaccine. Study-wide points: T cells newly recruited by each seasonal influenza vaccination are few, the authors suggested.

Each CDR3 protein gets one entry after TCRdb re-called the RT-PCR reads with MiXCR. This sample has 610,000 or so distinct CDR3 sequences, with less than 15% found just once. With respect to this clonotype: Its antigen is still unknown.

The length of the CDR3 is 11 residues. The V gene's germline CDR1 is DFQATT and CDR2 SNEGSKA (reference sequence). Trimming cost V 8 bases and J 4 bases, with 12 bases left between them. This TCR derives from a man in his forties or fifties who received an inactivated influenza vaccine. Here the sequenced sample was PBMCs from blood, taken 11 to 12 days after vaccination. The chain joins TRBV20-1 to TRBJ2-7; no reliable D call. CDR3 sequence reads: CSLRVGYEQYF. CDR3 DNA sequence: TGCAGTTTACGAGTAGGGTACGAGCAGTACTTC.